This TCR beta chain stems from a study of T cells after posttransplantation cyclophosphamide. General observations from the study: Donor CD8+ memory clones often dominated recipient blood repertoires at later times.

This clone has more than one count but fewer than ten. No antigen is known for it. Germline lookup yields CDR1 MNHEY and CDR2 SMNVEV (reference sequence). V was clipped by 5 bases and J by 7 bases; unmatched bases: 2. The CDR3 covers 12 residues. Profiled with immunoSEQ multiplex PCR; TCRdb holds only in-frame clones, not every one. The repertoire shows 40,000 to 55,000 clones, none seen only once; the top ten take about 2%. The chain joins TRBV27 to TRBJ1-5, with 7 bases identical to TRBD1. The specimen sequenced was PBMCs. The sequence was collected from a man in his forties in good health, CMV-negative, and a related stem cell transplant donor. This CDR3 is CASSTGAQPQHF. CDR3 bases: TGTGCCAGCAGTACAGGGGCCCAGCCCCAGCATTTT.